A selection of T cell receptor beta chains follows, all from one sample in a study of shared clonotypes between healthy human individuals. Sequencing was performed with immunoSEQ multiplex PCR; in TCRdb, only in-frame clones are kept and a portion is missing. Of over a million clones listed, around 78% are singletons. What was sequenced was memory CD4+ T cells from PBMCs. The receptor set was obtained from a man in his late teens or twenties in good health. Some clones in this sample may be carry-over from other donors' samples. The CDR3 runs from the conserved cysteine through the conserved F or W. A D gene is named only where the DNA matches it firmly. Clone size is shown for a subset of rows, as once, few, many or a class of expanded clone.

v_call: TRBV18
clone_size: many
j_call: TRBJ2-2
d_call: NA
cdr3_nt: TGTGCCAGCTCACCGGACCGAGCCTCCTTGGGGGAGCTGTTTTTT
cdr3_aa: CASSPDRASLGELFF

v_call: TRBV6-1
clone_size: once
j_call: TRBJ1-5
d_call: NA
cdr3_nt: TGTGCCAGCATCGAGGGGAACACGAGACAGCCCCAGCATTTT
cdr3_aa: CASIEGNTRQPQHF

v_call: TRBV7-9
clone_size: NA
j_call: TRBJ2-2
d_call: NA
cdr3_nt: TGTGCCAGCAGCTATTTGTACCAGGACACCGGGGAGCTGTTTTTT
cdr3_aa: CASSYLYQDTGELFF

v_call: TRBV28
clone_size: NA
j_call: TRBJ2-7
d_call: TRBD2
cdr3_nt: TGTGCCAGCAGCCCACTAGCGGGAGGCTCCTACGAGCAGTACTTC
cdr3_aa: CASSPLAGGSYEQYF

v_call: TRBV21-1
clone_size: many
j_call: TRBJ1-3
d_call: NA
cdr3_nt: TGTGCCAGCAGCAATGTGGTGGGGACAACCCAGTTCTCTGGAAACACCATATATTTT
cdr3_aa: CASSNVVGTTQFSGNTIYF

v_call: TRBV9
clone_size: few
j_call: TRBJ1-2
d_call: TRBD1
cdr3_nt: TGTGCCAGCAGCGTAGCGAGAGGGACAGATCTAGACTATGGCTACACCTTC
cdr3_aa: CASSVARGTDLDYGYTF

v_call: TRBV7-8
clone_size: NA
j_call: TRBJ2-1
d_call: TRBD2
cdr3_nt: TGTGCCAGCAGCTTAGGGGGGGGACTAGCGGGAGGTGAGCAGTTCTTC
cdr3_aa: CASSLGGGLAGGEQFF

v_call: TRBV4-2
clone_size: few
j_call: TRBJ2-3
d_call: NA
cdr3_nt: TGTGCCAGCAGCCAGGCGGGACCGAGCACAGATACGCAGTATTTT
cdr3_aa: CASSQAGPSTDTQYF

v_call: TRBV30
clone_size: NA
j_call: TRBJ2-1
d_call: NA
cdr3_nt: TGTGCCTGGAGTTCCCTAGGAGGATCATTACGGTATGAGCAGTTCTTC
cdr3_aa: CAWSSLGGSLRYEQFF

v_call: TRBV30
clone_size: NA
j_call: TRBJ2-2
d_call: NA
cdr3_nt: TGTGCCTGGGGAAGACTAGGGATAAACACCGGGGAGCTGTTTTTT
cdr3_aa: CAWGRLGINTGELFF

v_call: TRBV28
clone_size: NA
j_call: TRBJ1-3
d_call: TRBD1
cdr3_nt: TGTGCCAGCAGTGCGACAGGGTCGTACGGAAACACCATATATTTT
cdr3_aa: CASSATGSYGNTIYF

v_call: TRBV2
clone_size: NA
j_call: TRBJ1-4
d_call: NA
cdr3_nt: TGTGCCAGCAGTCCAGGGCTGCGGGGGGAAAAACTGTTTTTT
cdr3_aa: CASSPGLRGEKLFF

v_call: TRBV5-5
clone_size: NA
j_call: TRBJ1-1
d_call: NA
cdr3_nt: TGTGCCAGCAGCTTGGTCCTGGGTAATATTGTGCAGCTTAACACTGAAGCTTTCTTT
cdr3_aa: CASSLVLGNIVQLNTEAFF

v_call: TRBV5-1
clone_size: few
j_call: TRBJ2-7
d_call: NA
cdr3_nt: TGCGCCAGCAGCTTGGGGCAGGGTTCCTACGAGCAGTACTTC
cdr3_aa: CASSLGQGSYEQYF

v_call: TRBV5-1
clone_size: few
j_call: TRBJ2-3
d_call: NA
cdr3_nt: TGCGCCAGCAGTATCGGAGACCTTTCCACAGATACGCAGTATTTT
cdr3_aa: CASSIGDLSTDTQYF

v_call: TRBV6-6
clone_size: NA
j_call: TRBJ2-5
d_call: NA
cdr3_nt: TGTGCCAGCAGTTACTCCCTAGTACGGGGAGAGACCCAGTACTTC
cdr3_aa: CASSYSLVRGETQYF

v_call: TRBV5-4
clone_size: NA
j_call: TRBJ1-1
d_call: NA
cdr3_nt: TGTGCCAGCAGCCCCCGGCGCGTGGACACTGAAGCTTTCTTT
cdr3_aa: CASSPRRVDTEAFF

v_call: TRBV30
clone_size: NA
j_call: TRBJ1-5
d_call: NA
cdr3_nt: TGTGCCTGGCCCCCGGGGTGGCCCCAGCATTTT
cdr3_aa: CAWPPGWPQHF

v_call: TRBV6-5
clone_size: many
j_call: TRBJ2-5
d_call: TRBD1
cdr3_nt: TGTGCCAGCAGTTACTCGACAGGGGGAGAGACCCAGTACTTC
cdr3_aa: CASSYSTGGETQYF

v_call: TRBV28
clone_size: NA
j_call: TRBJ1-5
d_call: NA
cdr3_nt: TGTGCCAGCAGTAACAGCAGCAATCAGCCCCAGCATTTT
cdr3_aa: CASSNSSNQPQHF

v_call: TRBV11-2
clone_size: NA
j_call: TRBJ2-2
d_call: NA
cdr3_nt: TGTGCCAGCAGGACCGACCCTGGGGCCCCCGGGGAGCTGTTTTTT
cdr3_aa: CASRTDPGAPGELFF

v_call: TRBV5-5
clone_size: NA
j_call: TRBJ2-5
d_call: TRBD1
cdr3_nt: TGTGCCAGCAGCTTGGCCAGGGGGCCGGAGACCCAGTACTTC
cdr3_aa: CASSLARGPETQYF

v_call: TRBV7-8
clone_size: once
j_call: TRBJ2-7
d_call: NA
cdr3_nt: TGTGCCAGCAGCTTATTTGAGTCTAGCAACCACGAGCAGTACTTC
cdr3_aa: CASSLFESSNHEQYF

v_call: TRBV9
clone_size: NA
j_call: TRBJ2-3
d_call: NA
cdr3_nt: TGTGCCAGCAGCGTAGAGGGCGGGTCGCCGACAGATACGCAGTATTTT
cdr3_aa: CASSVEGGSPTDTQYF

v_call: TRBV5-6
clone_size: NA
j_call: TRBJ2-2
d_call: NA
cdr3_nt: TGTGCCAGCACCCCGGGACGGCGGAACACCGGGGAGCTGTTTTTT
cdr3_aa: CASTPGRRNTGELFF

v_call: TRBV18
clone_size: NA
j_call: TRBJ1-5
d_call: NA
cdr3_nt: TGTGCCAGCTCACCAAGTGGTAGCAATCAGCCCCAGCATTTT
cdr3_aa: CASSPSGSNQPQHF

v_call: TRBV11-3
clone_size: NA
j_call: TRBJ1-1
d_call: NA
cdr3_nt: TGTGCCAGCAGCCGGGGCGGTGCCACTGAAGCTTTCTTT
cdr3_aa: CASSRGGATEAFF

v_call: TRBV4-3
clone_size: few
j_call: TRBJ2-7
d_call: TRBD2
cdr3_nt: TGCGCCAGCAGCCAGGATCTAGCGGGAGTAGGTCGGTCCTACGAGCAGTACTTC
cdr3_aa: CASSQDLAGVGRSYEQYF

v_call: TRBV28
clone_size: NA
j_call: TRBJ2-7
d_call: TRBD2
cdr3_nt: TGTGCCAGCAGCCGTACCCGGGGACTAGCGACCTGCGAGCAGTACTTC
cdr3_aa: CASSRTRGLATCEQYF

v_call: TRBV9
clone_size: NA
j_call: TRBJ1-4
d_call: NA
cdr3_nt: TGTGCCAGCAGCGTATTCGGGGAAGGGAATGAAAAACTGTTTTTT
cdr3_aa: CASSVFGEGNEKLFF

v_call: TRBV5-1
clone_size: NA
j_call: TRBJ2-2
d_call: TRBD1
cdr3_nt: TGCGCCAGCGGCCGGGACAGGGGCTCCGGGGAGCTGTTTTTT
cdr3_aa: CASGRDRGSGELFF

v_call: TRBV28
clone_size: once
j_call: TRBJ1-5
d_call: TRBD1
cdr3_nt: TGTGCCAGCAGCCCGGACAGGGGGATTGGCAATCAGCCCCAGCATTTT
cdr3_aa: CASSPDRGIGNQPQHF

v_call: TRBV18
clone_size: NA
j_call: TRBJ1-3
d_call: NA
cdr3_nt: TGTGCCAGCTCTCCCCTTGCAGACTCTGGAAACACCATATATTTT
cdr3_aa: CASSPLADSGNTIYF

v_call: TRBV21-1
clone_size: many
j_call: TRBJ1-1
d_call: NA
cdr3_nt: TGTGCCAGCAGCAGAAACATGGGCACTGAAGCTTTCTTT
cdr3_aa: CASSRNMGTEAFF

v_call: TRBV10-1
clone_size: NA
j_call: TRBJ1-1
d_call: NA
cdr3_nt: TGCGCCAGCAGTAAGGGACAGAACACTGAAGCTTTCTTT
cdr3_aa: CASSKGQNTEAFF

v_call: TRBV10-3
clone_size: NA
j_call: TRBJ1-1
d_call: NA
cdr3_nt: TGTGCCATCAGTGAGGGGCAGCCCGCCTTCGACACTGAAGCTTTCTTT
cdr3_aa: CAISEGQPAFDTEAFF

v_call: TRBV10-3
clone_size: once
j_call: TRBJ2-3
d_call: TRBD2
cdr3_nt: TGTGCCATCAGTGAACGACTAGCGGGAGGTAAAGAATCACAAGATACGCAGTATTTT
cdr3_aa: CAISERLAGGKESQDTQYF

v_call: TRBV5-1
clone_size: few
j_call: TRBJ2-7
d_call: TRBD1
cdr3_nt: TGCGCCAGCACCACCAAGACAGGGGCAATCTACGAGCAGTACTTC
cdr3_aa: CASTTKTGAIYEQYF

v_call: TRBV14
clone_size: few
j_call: TRBJ1-1
d_call: NA
cdr3_nt: TGTGCCAGCAGCTTAATCCTCTCAGCCAGCAGGACTGAAGCTTTCTTT
cdr3_aa: CASSLILSASRTEAFF

v_call: TRBV5-1
clone_size: NA
j_call: TRBJ2-7
d_call: TRBD2
cdr3_nt: TGCGCCAGCAGCTCCGTCGAGCGGGAGTTTTACGAGCAGTACTTC
cdr3_aa: CASSSVEREFYEQYF

v_call: TRBV2
clone_size: NA
j_call: TRBJ1-1
d_call: TRBD1
cdr3_nt: TGTGCCAGCAGCGTGGAGGGACAGGGGACTGAAGCTTTCTTT
cdr3_aa: CASSVEGQGTEAFF

v_call: TRBV30
clone_size: once
j_call: TRBJ1-1
d_call: TRBD1
cdr3_nt: TGTGCCTGGTCGGGACAGCTGAACACTGAAGCTTTCTTT
cdr3_aa: CAWSGQLNTEAFF

v_call: TRBV2
clone_size: NA
j_call: TRBJ1-2
d_call: NA
cdr3_nt: TGTGCCAGCAGTGAATGGATGGACCCGGGCTATGGCTACACCTTC
cdr3_aa: CASSEWMDPGYGYTF

v_call: TRBV19
clone_size: NA
j_call: TRBJ1-3
d_call: NA
cdr3_nt: TGTGCCTCGGGGCAGGGAGGAAACACCATATATTTT
cdr3_aa: CASGQGGNTIYF

v_call: TRBV11-2
clone_size: NA
j_call: TRBJ2-5
d_call: NA
cdr3_nt: TGTGCCAGCAGTTGGAGGACGACGGGGGAAGAGACCCAGTACTTC
cdr3_aa: CASSWRTTGEETQYF

v_call: TRBV25-1
clone_size: medium-sized
j_call: TRBJ2-4
d_call: TRBD2
cdr3_nt: TGTGCCAGCAGTGATAGCGGGCTAGCCAAAAACATTCAGTACTTC
cdr3_aa: CASSDSGLAKNIQYF

v_call: TRBV5-4
clone_size: NA
j_call: TRBJ2-1
d_call: NA
cdr3_nt: TGTGCCAGCAGCTCTCGGGGTAGATACAATGAGCAGTTCTTC
cdr3_aa: CASSSRGRYNEQFF

v_call: TRBV5-6
clone_size: NA
j_call: TRBJ1-2
d_call: NA
cdr3_nt: TGTGCCAGCAGCTCTCCGCCAGGGGTAAGGGGCTACACCTTC
cdr3_aa: CASSSPPGVRGYTF

v_call: TRBV19
clone_size: NA
j_call: TRBJ2-4
d_call: NA
cdr3_nt: TGTGCCAGTAGTTTCAGGGCGACGACCCTCTTAAACATTCAGTACTTC
cdr3_aa: CASSFRATTLLNIQYF

v_call: TRBV7-2
clone_size: NA
j_call: TRBJ2-7
d_call: TRBD2
cdr3_nt: TGTGCCAGCAGCCTTCTAGCGGGAGTAGAATACGAGCAGTACTTC
cdr3_aa: CASSLLAGVEYEQYF

v_call: TRBV6-1
clone_size: NA
j_call: TRBJ1-4
d_call: TRBD1
cdr3_nt: TGTGCCAGCAGTGAAGTACATAACAGGGGGCGCGTTGAAAAACTGTTTTTT
cdr3_aa: CASSEVHNRGRVEKLFF

v_call: TRBV7-9
clone_size: NA
j_call: TRBJ2-1
d_call: TRBD1
cdr3_nt: TGTGCCAGCCAGCTTGGTGGGACAGCTTACAATGAGCAGTTCTTC
cdr3_aa: CASQLGGTAYNEQFF

v_call: TRBV29-1
clone_size: NA
j_call: TRBJ1-2
d_call: NA
cdr3_nt: TGCAGCGTCGGCCTGGCGGGCTATGGCTACACCTTC
cdr3_aa: CSVGLAGYGYTF

v_call: TRBV9
clone_size: NA
j_call: TRBJ2-3
d_call: NA
cdr3_nt: TGTGCCAGCAGCATTGACAGGGAGGCAGATACGCAGTATTTT
cdr3_aa: CASSIDREADTQYF

v_call: TRBV5-4
clone_size: NA
j_call: TRBJ2-2
d_call: TRBD1
cdr3_nt: TGTGCCAGCAGCACCAGGGGGCCCGGGGAGCTGTTTTTT
cdr3_aa: CASSTRGPGELFF

v_call: TRBV27
clone_size: NA
j_call: TRBJ2-2
d_call: NA
cdr3_nt: TGTGCCAGCAGTTTATTACCCCCAGGAATTAAATCCGGGGAGCTGTTTTTT
cdr3_aa: CASSLLPPGIKSGELFF

v_call: TRBV7-2
clone_size: few
j_call: TRBJ2-1
d_call: NA
cdr3_nt: TGTGCCAGCAGTGGGCAAAGGGCCCGAGGTGAGCAGTTCTTC
cdr3_aa: CASSGQRARGEQFF

v_call: TRBV5-1
clone_size: NA
j_call: TRBJ2-3
d_call: NA
cdr3_nt: TGCGCCAGCAGCTTGGGGGCTGGGCCGGGAAGCACAGATACGCAGTATTTT
cdr3_aa: CASSLGAGPGSTDTQYF

v_call: TRBV7-3
clone_size: NA
j_call: TRBJ2-2
d_call: NA
cdr3_nt: TGTGCCAGCAGCTCCGCACCCGGGACCCTCTCCGGAGGGGAGCTGTTTTTT
cdr3_aa: CASSSAPGTLSGGELFF